This TCR beta chain was documented in a study of T cell responses to AZD1222 COVID-19 vaccine. This CDR3 is 13 amino acids long. The germline gives CDR1 SGHTA, CDR2 FQGNSA. V shed 3 bases and J shed 7 bases, with 10 bases lying between them. Here immunoSEQ multiplex PCR was the method, and the copy in TCRdb shows in-frame clones only, minus some. This sample has roughly 140,000 clones, with around 90% found just once. The chain is built from TRBV7-2 and TRBJ1-5; TRBD1 is a possible D gene (5 bases). The receptor was isolated from an adult who received the AZD1222 COVID-19 vaccine. The specimen was peripheral blood, collected 28 days after the second AZD1222 dose. In DNA, the CDR3 is TGTGCCAGCAGCTTCGACAGTTACCAGCCCCAGCATTTT. Its protein is CASSFDSYQPQHF.